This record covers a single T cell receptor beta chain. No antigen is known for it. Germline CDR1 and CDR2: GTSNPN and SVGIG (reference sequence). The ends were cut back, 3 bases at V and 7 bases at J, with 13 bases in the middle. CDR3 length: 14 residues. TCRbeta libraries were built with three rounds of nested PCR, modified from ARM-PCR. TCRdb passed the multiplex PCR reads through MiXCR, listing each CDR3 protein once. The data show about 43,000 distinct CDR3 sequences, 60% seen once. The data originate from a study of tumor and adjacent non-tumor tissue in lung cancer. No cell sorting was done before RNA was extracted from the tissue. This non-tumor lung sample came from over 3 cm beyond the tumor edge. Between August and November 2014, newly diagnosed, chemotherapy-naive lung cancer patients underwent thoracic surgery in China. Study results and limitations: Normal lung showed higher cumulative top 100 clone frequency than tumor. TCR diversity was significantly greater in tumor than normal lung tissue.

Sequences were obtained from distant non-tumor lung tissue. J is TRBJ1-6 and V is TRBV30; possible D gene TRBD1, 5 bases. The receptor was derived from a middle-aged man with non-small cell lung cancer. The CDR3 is CAWRVAGGNSPLHF. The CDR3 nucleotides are TGTGCCTGGAGAGTCGCGGGGGGAAATTCACCCCTCCACTTT.